This paragraph covers one TCR beta chain sequence. As yet, its antigen is unknown. These data belong to a study of post-analysis software for immune sequencing data. From germline, CDR1 is SGHRS and CDR2 YFSETQ. This CDR3 comprises 18 residues. Trimming removed 1 base at V and 1 base at J, with 18 bases between. Unique molecular identifiers were carried by the TCR beta cDNA libraries. TCRdb analysed the PCR reads with MiXCR anew, one entry per CDR3 protein. The sample lists approximately 660,000 distinct CDR3 sequences; approximately 59% were seen once. Study-level results: Patients carried four or five TRBV segments more frequently than controls did, and TRBV5-6, TRBV5-1 and TRBV20-1 were among them.

The sequence came from a girl aged 2-10 years with multiple sclerosis. This sequence joins TRBV5-1 and TRBJ2-1; D is undetermined. Source material: blood. The CDR3, as DNA: TGCGCCAGCAGCTTGCGCGGCATTTCGGGTGGTTCCTACAATGAGCAGTTCTTC. It is translated as CASSLRGISGGSYNEQFF.